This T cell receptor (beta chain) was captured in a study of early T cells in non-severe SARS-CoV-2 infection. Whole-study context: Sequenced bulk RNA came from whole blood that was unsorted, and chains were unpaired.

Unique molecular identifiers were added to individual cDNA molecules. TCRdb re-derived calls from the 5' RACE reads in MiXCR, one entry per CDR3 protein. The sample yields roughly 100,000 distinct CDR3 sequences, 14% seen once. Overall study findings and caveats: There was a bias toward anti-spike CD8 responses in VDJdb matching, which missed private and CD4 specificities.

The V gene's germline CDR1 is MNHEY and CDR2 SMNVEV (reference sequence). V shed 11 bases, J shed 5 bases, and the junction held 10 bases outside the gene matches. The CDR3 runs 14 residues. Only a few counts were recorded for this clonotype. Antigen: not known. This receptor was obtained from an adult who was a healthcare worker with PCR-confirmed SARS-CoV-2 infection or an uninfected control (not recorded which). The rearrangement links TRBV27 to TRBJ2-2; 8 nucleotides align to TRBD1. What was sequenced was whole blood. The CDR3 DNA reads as TGTGCCGCCCGGGCAGGGGGCCGGACCGGGGAGCTGTTTTTT. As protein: CAARAGGRTGELFF.